This is a list of T cell receptor beta chains from one sample in a study of cytomegalovirus exposure and HLA in healthy donors. The data were produced by immunoSEQ multiplex PCR, yet TCRdb's version contains in-frame clones alone and is incomplete. The table has 300,000 to 400,000 clones, more than 80% seen once. What was sequenced was PBMCs. These receptors all stem from a young woman in good health and CMV-seronegative. Both conserved end residues are part of each CDR3. The D gene is left open where the match is weak. Size tells how often a clone was seen (once, few, many) or the class of an expanded clone, and some rows leave it out.

-,TRBV2,-,TRBJ2-1,TGTGCCAGCAGTGAAGAGCAGGCAACCTACAATGAGCAGTTCTTC,CASSEEQATYNEQFF
-,TRBV5-1,TRBD2,TRBJ2-1,TGCGCCAGCAGCATAGGACTAGCGGGAGAATATGGTGGCAATGAGCAGTTCTTC,CASSIGLAGEYGGNEQFF
-,TRBV4-2,TRBD1,TRBJ1-4,TGTGCCAGCAGCCAAGATAGATTTTATAGAGGGGGCGGTGGTGAAAAACTGTTTTTT,CASSQDRFYRGGGGEKLFF
-,TRBV6-6,-,TRBJ1-1,TGTGCCAGCAGTTACGTCCAGGGTTACCAGTCCGTGTTCTTT,CASSYVQGYQSVFF
-,TRBV5-1,-,TRBJ2-7,TGCGCCAGCAGCCTAAGATCCGGGAGTCTCTACGAGCAGTACTTC,CASSLRSGSLYEQYF
once,TRBV7-9,TRBD2,TRBJ2-7,TGTGCCAGCAGCTTACTCCTTAGCGGGGGAGCCTACGAGCAGTACTTC,CASSLLLSGGAYEQYF
-,TRBV30,-,TRBJ2-3,TGTGCCTGGAGTGTACCCGGAGATACGCAGTATTTT,CAWSVPGDTQYF
once,TRBV27,-,TRBJ2-2,TGTGCCACCCGGAGGCTGAACACCGGGGAGCTGTTTTTT,CATRRLNTGELFF
-,TRBV5-6,-,TRBJ1-1,TGTGCCAGCAGCCGAAAAGAGGGAAACACTGAAGCTTTCTTT,CASSRKEGNTEAFF
-,TRBV2,-,TRBJ1-1,TGTGCCAGCAGTGAAATCGACAGTTACCCTGAAGCTTTCTTT,CASSEIDSYPEAFF
-,TRBV7-9,TRBD1,TRBJ1-2,TGTGCCAGCAGCTTATCCCTCGACAGGGGGCGGGGTGGCTACACCTTC,CASSLSLDRGRGGYTF
-,TRBV28,-,TRBJ1-2,TGTGCCAGCAGTTTCCAGGGGTTTGCCTATGGCTACACCTTC,CASSFQGFAYGYTF
-,TRBV5-1,-,TRBJ1-1,TGCGCCAGCGCGCTCAGGGGAAGGGCTGAAGCTTTCTTT,CASALRGRAEAFF
-,TRBV30,-,TRBJ1-6,TGTGCCTGGGTGGCCGTAGGACAGCCTGTTTCACCCCTCCACTTT,CAWVAVGQPVSPLHF
-,TRBV27,-,TRBJ1-6,TGTGCCAGCAGTCCCAGTTTGGACAGAATTGATTCACCCCTCCACTTT,CASSPSLDRIDSPLHF
-,TRBV5-1,TRBD1,TRBJ1-1,TGCGCCAGCAGCCCGAGGGACAGGGGATCGGTAGCTGAAGCTTTCTTT,CASSPRDRGSVAEAFF
-,TRBV27,-,TRBJ2-3,TGTGCCAGCAGTATCCGACAGCCAGATACGCAGTATTTT,CASSIRQPDTQYF
few,TRBV19,TRBD2,TRBJ2-7,TGTGCCAGTAGTGCCGGGACTAGCACCTCCTACGAGCAGTACTTC,CASSAGTSTSYEQYF
-,TRBV5-4,TRBD2,TRBJ2-3,TGTGCCAGCAGCCCTCCACTAGCGGGGGGGCTGACAGATACGCAGTATTTT,CASSPPLAGGLTDTQYF
-,TRBV10-2,-,TRBJ2-4,TGCGCCAGCAGTGAGTCCCTAGCCAAAAACATTCAGTACTTC,CASSESLAKNIQYF
-,TRBV6-4,TRBD1,TRBJ1-5,TGTGCCAGCAGCGACGACAGGGGCCGAGATCAGCCCCAGCATTTT,CASSDDRGRDQPQHF
-,TRBV30,-,TRBJ2-3,TGTGCCTGGAGTGTACTAACAGATACGCAGTATTTT,CAWSVLTDTQYF
-,TRBV2,TRBD2,TRBJ2-3,TGTGCCTCATCGGGGGGAGATGGCGCAGATACGCAGTATTTT,CASSGGDGADTQYF
-,TRBV2,-,TRBJ1-1,TGTGCCAGCAGGACAGAACCCAACACTGAAGCTTTCTTT,CASRTEPNTEAFF
once,TRBV29-1,-,TRBJ1-4,TGCAGCGTTCCGGGGCCCAGGGGACGAGAAAAACTGTTTTTT,CSVPGPRGREKLFF
-,TRBV6-1,TRBD2,TRBJ2-7,TGTGCCAGCAGTGAACGGACTAGCGGGAGGGCCACCTACGAGCAGTACTTC,CASSERTSGRATYEQYF
-,TRBV19,-,TRBJ1-5,TGTGCCAGTAGCCTACAGGGCGGGGGGATTCAGCCCCAGCATTTT,CASSLQGGGIQPQHF
-,TRBV5-6,TRBD1,TRBJ1-5,TGTGCCAGCAGCCTCGACAGGGGGCATAGCAATCAGCCCCAGCATTTT,CASSLDRGHSNQPQHF
-,TRBV7-6,-,TRBJ2-5,TGTGCCAGCAGCTTCGCGGGTACGGGAGAGACCCAGTACTTC,CASSFAGTGETQYF
-,TRBV15,-,TRBJ1-1,TGTGCCACCAGTTTCGGAGGGGACACTGAAGCTTTCTTT,CATSFGGDTEAFF
-,TRBV4-1,TRBD2,TRBJ2-3,TGCGCCAGCAGCCACCTAAGCGGGAGAAGGTCAGATACGCAGTATTTT,CASSHLSGRRSDTQYF